What follows describes a single TCR beta chain. This record comes from a study of blood T cell repertoires in COVID-19. Study as a whole: The United States, Italy and Spain supplied acute and convalescent COVID-19 samples.

Ages ranged from about 18 to 89 years, with residence in some 25 US areas. Cohort 3 recovered donors had two negative PCRs, clearance, or symptom resolution. In the authors' methods: The assay estimated nucleated cells by amplifying reference gene primers. Measured with immunoSEQ multiplex PCR; TCRdb has only the in-frame clones, and not every one. The DNA gave D and trimming, while V, J and clone size come from that table. The sample contains approximately 200,000 clones, 75% to 85% of which appear only once. Germline CDR1 reads MNHEY; CDR2 reads SVGAGI. This CDR3 has 12 residues. V lost 4 bases to trimming and J lost 7 bases, with 7 bases between them.

The specimen sequenced was PBMCs or T cells enriched from blood (not recorded which). The sequence derives from a man aged 35 to 55 who had recovered from COVID-19. This chain uses TRBV6-5 with TRBJ2-2; D might be TRBD1 (6 bases). CDR3 loop: CASSSGVGELFF. The CDR3 DNA reads as TGTGCCAGCAGTTCAGGGGTCGGGGAGCTGTTTTTT.